The 30 T cell receptor beta chains below were found in one sample sequenced in a study of regulatory and conventional T cells in RAG deficiency. Only in-frame clones appear in the TCRdb table, and some are missing; sequencing was by immunoSEQ multiplex PCR. The table includes about 29,000 clones, 90% to 95% detected once. The sorted conventional CD4+ T cells were CD25-low and CD127-high, with genomic DNA sequenced. This sample was shared with a second study, whose subject was regulatory T cells. Turning to that study: Primers: 52 TRBV forward and 13 TRBJ reverse.

Source material: CD25- CD4+ T cells sorted from blood. Every receptor here comes from a human donor in good health.

This clone was seen once. The J gene is TRBJ2-7, the V gene TRBV7-2; D ambiguous. CDR1 SGHTA and CDR2 FQGNSA come from the germline V gene. This CDR3 is built from 13 residues. The ends were cut back, 10 bases at V and 0 bases at J, with 13 bases in the middle. CDR3 in amino acids: CATTEYLSYEQYF. In nucleotides, the CDR3 is TGTGCCACTACAGAATACCTCTCCTACGAGCAGTACTTC.

The chain uses TRBV2 and TRBJ2-7; possible D gene TRBD1, 6 bases. V dropped 6 bases and J dropped 0 bases, with 24 bases sitting between them. CDR1 is SNHLY and CDR2 is FYNNEI in the germline V gene. The length of the CDR3 is 18 residues. CDR3 amino acids: CASSQSRDTRYSSYEQYF. CDR3 nucleotides: TGTGCCAGCAGCCAAAGCCGGGACACCCGATACTCCTCCTACGAGCAGTACTTC.

Here the CDR3 reads CASSSPGLVTDTQYF. CDR3 coding DNA: TGTGCCAGCAGTTCCCCGGGACTCGTCACAGATACGCAGTATTTT. The V and J genes are TRBV28 and TRBJ2-3, with D possibly TRBD2 on 6 matching bases. Germline V CDR1 and CDR2: MDHEN, SYDVKM. Trimming stripped 4 bases from V and 2 bases from J, with 13 bases between. The CDR3 is 15 residues long. The entire variable domain, with the rest obtained from reference TRBV28 and TRBJ2-3, is as follows: DVKVTQSSRYLVKRTGEKVFLECVQDMDHENMFWYRQDPGLGLRLIYFSYDVKMKEKGDIPEGYSVSREKKERFSLILESASTNQTSMYLCASSSPGLVTDTQYFGPGTRLTVL.

The J gene is TRBJ2-2, the V gene TRBV28; D is perhaps TRBD2 (5 bases). Germline V gene data show CDR1 as MDHEN and CDR2 as SYDVKM. CDR3 length: 15 amino acids. Trimming left V 0 bases short and J 7 bases short, with 12 bases between. The CDR3 region is CASSLWGRLNGELFF. Written as DNA, the CDR3 is TGTGCCAGCAGTTTATGGGGGAGACTGAACGGGGAGCTGTTTTTT.

This chain connects TRBV11-2 to TRBJ2-7; D not resolved. V was pared by 1 base and J by 1 base, with 8 bases between. The CDR3 spans 14 residues. Looked up from germline, CDR1 is SGHAT and CDR2 is FQNNGV. In DNA form, the CDR3 reads TGTGCCAGCAGCTTAGGTCTCGTATCCTACGAGCAGTACTTC. Its translation: CASSLGLVSYEQYF.

The chain carries TRBV12-5 and TRBJ1-2; TRBD1 is a possible D gene (5 bases). Trimming removed 0 bases from V and 5 bases from J, with 7 bases in between. The V gene's germline CDR1 is LGHNT and CDR2 FRNRAP. The CDR3 has 13 residues. Here the CDR3 reads CASGLVGGYGYTF. In DNA form, the CDR3 reads TGTGCTAGTGGTTTGGTGGGGGGATATGGCTACACCTTC.

This chain uses TRBV25-1 with TRBJ2-5; 9 bases are a match to TRBD2. Germline CDR1 MGHDK, CDR2 SYGVNS. J was trimmed by 5 bases and V by 4 bases; bases with no gene match: 5. The CDR3 is made up of 14 amino acids. The CDR3 loop is CASSGGAGGETQYF. For the CDR3, the DNA is TGTGCCAGCAGTGGGGGGGCGGGAGGGGAGACCCAGTACTTC.

The rearrangement joins TRBV7-3 to TRBJ2-3, with 12 bases lining up with TRBD2. The CDR3 is 16 residues long. Germline loops: CDR1 SGHTA, CDR2 FQGTGA. Trimming at V came to 1 base and at J to 5 bases, leaving 4 bases not matched to a gene. The CDR3 region is CASSLSLAGGVDTQYF. The CDR3 nucleotides are TGTGCCAGCAGCTTAAGCCTAGCGGGGGGGGTAGATACGCAGTATTTT.

The chain couples TRBV27 to TRBJ2-1, with D possibly TRBD1 on 5 matching bases. Per germline, CDR1 MNHEY and CDR2 SMNVEV (reference sequence). With 5 bases removed from V and 9 bases from J, the gap between germline ends came to 26 bases. The CDR3 length is 17 residues. The CDR3 loop reads CASSPLGARTTSGEQFF. CDR3 nucleotides: TGTGCCAGCAGTCCCCTTGGGGCCAGGACCACGAGTGGTGAGCAGTTCTTC.

V is TRBV27 and J is TRBJ2-7, with 8 bases identical to TRBD2. In germline, CDR1 is MNHEY, CDR2 SMNVEV (reference sequence). V gave up 5 bases and J gave up 6 bases; unmatched junction bases: 6. CDR3 size: 13 residues. The CDR3 DNA sequence: TGTGCCAGCAGTCGGGGGGGCCTGGTCGAGCAGTACTTC. It translates to CASSRGGLVEQYF.

The chain uses TRBV28 and TRBJ2-5, with 13 bases fitting TRBD2. The germline V gene encodes CDR1 MDHEN and CDR2 SYDVKM. J was trimmed by 5 bases and V by 2 bases; bases with no gene match: 2. The CDR3 length is 15 residues. The CDR3 spells CASSLRTSGGETQYF. The CDR3, as DNA: TGTGCCAGCAGTTTAAGGACTAGCGGGGGTGAGACCCAGTACTTC.

This clone showed up just once. The gene calls are TRBV14 and TRBJ2-7; 7 positions match TRBD2. V lost 2 bases and J lost 2; bases outside the gene matches: 15. There are 18 residues in the CDR3. Germline V gene data show CDR1 as SGHDN and CDR2 as FVKESK. The chain's CDR3 is CASSQFGFEGGATYEQYF. DNA of the CDR3: TGTGCCAGCAGCCAATTCGGGTTTGAGGGAGGGGCGACCTACGAGCAGTACTTC.

V and J are TRBV5-6 and TRBJ2-5, with TRBD1 matching over 8 bases. CDR3 size: 13 residues. CDR1 is SGHDT and CDR2 is YYEEEE in the germline V gene. After removal of 7 bases from V and 5 bases from J, the junction contained 7 bases not matched to a gene. CDR3 in DNA: TGTGCCAGCGGACAGGGTGTCGGGGAGACCCAGTACTTC. Amino acids: CASGQGVGETQYF.

V gene TRBV5-1 combines with J gene TRBJ2-3, with D uncertain. V was pared by 4 bases and J by 2 bases, with 11 bases between. CDR3 length equals 14 residues. The V gene's germline CDR1 is SGHRS and CDR2 YFSETQ. For the CDR3, the DNA is TGCGCCAGCAGCCCTGGGCCATCCACAGATACGCAGTATTTT. Translated: CASSPGPSTDTQYF.

This clone was detected once. The CDR3 DNA follows: TGTGCCAGCTCACCAATATCCAGGACAGGGAAAGAGACCCAGTACTTC. Its translation: CASSPISRTGKETQYF. The gene calls are TRBV18 and TRBJ2-5; the match to TRBD1 covers 8 bases. The CDR3 has 16 amino acids. The ends lost 2 bases at V and 3 bases at J; junction bases unmatched: 8. The germline V gene has CDR1 KGHSH and CDR2 LQKENI.

The J gene is TRBJ2-1, the V gene TRBV7-2; 7 positions match TRBD2. This CDR3 has 14 amino acids. After removal of 7 bases from V and 0 bases from J, the junction contained 3 bases not matched to a gene. Germline V gene lookup returns CDR1 SGHTA and CDR2 FQGNSA. The CDR3 sequence is CASTKRGSYNEQFF. For the CDR3, the DNA is TGTGCCAGCACCAAGCGGGGCTCCTACAATGAGCAGTTCTTC.

This clone has just one count. The chain carries TRBV11-2 and TRBJ1-6; D is possibly TRBD1 (6 bases). Trimming took off 5 bases at V and 8 bases at J, with 19 bases between the two ends. CDR1 and CDR2 (germline): SGHAT, FQNNGV. The length of the CDR3 is 16 residues. In DNA form, the CDR3 reads TGTGCCAGCAGCGCCCACAGGGAGATTATGGATTCACCCCTCCACTTT. This codes for CASSAHREIMDSPLHF.

This chain connects TRBV6-5 to TRBJ1-1; D is unclear. Germline V gene sequence: CDR1 MNHEY, CDR2 SVGAGI. The V end was cut by 0 bases, the J end by 0 bases, with 8 bases between. The CDR3 is 15 residues long. CDR3 protein: CASSYSSGVNTEAFF. The DNA of the CDR3 is TGTGCCAGCAGTTACTCGTCCGGGGTGAACACTGAAGCTTTCTTT.

V is TRBV10-3 and J is TRBJ2-3, with 9 bases fitting TRBD1. The CDR3 length is 14 residues. V shed 8 bases and J 2 bases; nucleotides not matched to a gene: 5. CDR1 is ENHRY and CDR2 is SYGVKD in the germline V gene. CDR3 DNA: TGTGCCATCGGCCGGGACAGGGCCACAGATACGCAGTATTTT. As protein: CAIGRDRATDTQYF.

A single count supports this clone. V gene TRBV27 combines with J gene TRBJ1-5, with 7 bases identical to TRBD1. V shed 6 bases, J shed 4 bases, and the junction held 30 bases outside the gene matches. The CDR3 contains 22 residues. Germline assignment: CDR1 MNHEY and CDR2 SMNVEV (reference sequence). The CDR3 sequence is CASRALLEGAGTANLKNQPQHF. Written as DNA, the CDR3 is TGTGCCAGCAGAGCCTTATTGGAGGGCGCCGGGACAGCCAATCTAAAAAATCAGCCCCAGCATTTT.

CDR3 amino acids: CASSLAGGSYNSPLHF. The CDR3 region has the DNA TGCGCCAGCAGCTTGGCTGGCGGGTCCTATAATTCACCCCTCCACTTT. The chain combines TRBV5-1 with TRBJ1-6; D unresolved. Trimming left V 0 bases short and J 1 base short, with 8 bases between. This CDR3 is built from 16 residues. Germline CDR1 and CDR2: SGHRS and YFSETQ.

This chain joins TRBV9 and TRBJ2-3; D gene unclear. V gave up 0 bases and J gave up 8 bases, with 10 bases separating them. This CDR3 spans 13 amino acids. Germline loops: CDR1 SGDLS, CDR2 YYNGEE. The CDR3 DNA reads as TGTGCCAGCAGCGTAGGAGCCAATCCTACGCAGTATTTT. Translated: CASSVGANPTQYF.

The chain has TRBV9 and TRBJ2-3; 12 nucleotides align to TRBD1. This CDR3 spans 15 amino acids. The germline gives CDR1 SGDLS, CDR2 YYNGEE. V lost 4 bases, J lost 4 bases, and 4 bases stayed unmatched. The CDR3 here is CASSQGQGASDTQYF. DNA for the CDR3: TGTGCCAGCAGCCAGGGACAGGGGGCCTCAGATACGCAGTATTTT.

V is TRBV7-2 and J is TRBJ1-5, with 8 bases fitting TRBD1. The CDR3 is 15 amino acids. The junction had 6 bases not matched to a gene; V was cut back by 5 bases and J by 3 bases. Germline V CDR1 and CDR2: SGHTA, FQGNSA. Here the CDR3 DNA reads TGTGCCAGCAGCCGACAGGGGCCGTTCAATCAGCCCCAGCATTTT. Translated: CASSRQGPFNQPQHF.

The rearrangement links TRBV15 to TRBJ1-5; 9 nucleotides align to TRBD1. This CDR3 comprises 14 residues. The V gene's germline CDR1 is LNHNV and CDR2 YYDKDF (reference sequence). V was clipped by 9 bases and J by 5 bases; unmatched bases: 8. For the CDR3, the DNA is TGTGCCACAAATACAGGGGGCGCCTATCAGCCCCAGCATTTT. Protein sequence: CATNTGGAYQPQHF.

The V gene is TRBV18, the J gene TRBJ2-3; 8 bases fit TRBD2. The CDR3 is made up of 15 amino acids. Losses at the gene ends were 6 bases for V and 4 bases for J; bases not matched to a gene: 9. The germline V gene has CDR1 KGHSH and CDR2 LQKENI. In DNA, the CDR3 is TGTGCCAGCTCCGGACGGGGGGGCCTTCCAGATACGCAGTATTTT. Residues: CASSGRGGLPDTQYF.

The chain carries TRBV6-5 and TRBJ1-4; 7 bases agree with TRBD1. V was pared by 5 bases and J by 0 bases, with 3 bases of the junction left unmatched. This CDR3 is built from 15 residues. Per germline, CDR1 MNHEY and CDR2 SVGAGI. The CDR3 here is CASSSTGATNEKLFF. Written as DNA, the CDR3 is TGTGCCAGCAGTAGTACAGGGGCAACTAATGAAAAACTGTTTTTT.

The rearrangement joins TRBV28 to TRBJ1-2, with a weak D call TRBD1 (6 bases). The germline V gene encodes CDR1 MDHEN and CDR2 SYDVKM. V gave up 5 bases and J gave up 4 bases, with 17 bases separating them. This CDR3 comprises 15 residues. The CDR3 sequence is CASSPFGRGGYGYTF. The CDR3 nucleotides read TGTGCCAGCAGTCCCTTTGGGAGGGGGGGCTATGGCTACACCTTC.

The rearrangement joins TRBV28 to TRBJ2-5; possible D gene TRBD1, 5 bases. Trimming cost V 5 bases and J 0 bases, with 13 bases left between them. CDR3 length: 15 amino acids. The germline V gene has CDR1 MDHEN and CDR2 SYDVKM. This CDR3 is CASSALGRDQETQYF. The CDR3, as DNA: TGTGCCAGCAGTGCCCTGGGCAGGGACCAAGAGACCCAGTACTTC.

CDR3 protein: CASSLSGTGAYYEQYF. DNA for the CDR3: TGTGCCAGCAGTTTATCGGGGACAGGGGCGTACTACGAGCAGTACTTC. The chain uses TRBV28 and TRBJ2-7, with TRBD1 matching over 10 bases. After removal of 1 base from V and 3 bases from J, the junction contained 6 bases not matched to a gene. Germline assignment: CDR1 MDHEN and CDR2 SYDVKM. The CDR3 is 16 amino acids.